The 21 T cell receptor beta chains given below trace back to one sample, sequenced in a study of T cells in Graves' hyperthyroidism and ophthalmopathy. Amplified TCR beta CDR3 regions came from RNA transcripts. HTBI primers were the set used in a first-round RT-PCR of the TCR CDR3. TCRdb itself ran the multiplex PCR reads through MiXCR, one entry per CDR3 protein. The repertoire includes about 570,000 distinct CDR3 sequences, 46% of them detected once, and 15% to 20% sits in the top ten. Sequencing used peripheral blood or thyroid tissue (not recorded which). The receptors here all came from an adult woman with Graves' disease, either hyperthyroidism or ophthalmopathy (not recorded which).

The chain combines TRBV20-1 with TRBJ1-2; a weak D match, TRBD1 (6 bases). The CDR3 consists of 13 residues. Germline V gives CDR1 DFQATT, CDR2 SNEGSKA (reference sequence). Trimming removed 6 bases from V and 5 bases from J, with 16 bases in between. DNA for the CDR3: TGCAGTGCCATTCGCGGGGGCGCTTATGGCTACACCTTC. Encoded protein: CSAIRGGAYGYTF.

The chain employs TRBV11-3 and TRBJ2-3; a possible D gene is TRBD2 (6 bases). This CDR3 spans 15 amino acids. The V and J ends lost 5 bases and 0 bases respectively, with 12 bases between them. Germline values: CDR1 SGHNT, CDR2 YENEEA. The CDR3 here is CASSHRRGSTDTQYF. CDR3 coding DNA: TGTGCCAGCAGCCATAGACGGGGGAGCACAGATACGCAGTATTTT. The full variable domain, with the rest looked up from reference TRBV11-3 and TRBJ2-3, is EAGVVQSPRYKIIEKKQPVAFWCNPISGHNTLYWYLQNLGQGPELLIRYENEEAVDDSQLPKDRFSAERLKGVDSTLKIQPAELGDSAVYLCASSHRRGSTDTQYFGPGTRLTVL.

This clonotype was counted ten times or more. J is TRBJ1-4 and V is TRBV24-1, with unresolved D. Germline V gives CDR1 KGHDR, CDR2 SFDVKD. V was clipped by 5 bases and J by 3 bases, with 6 bases between them. CDR3 length: 13 residues. The CDR3 nucleotides read TGTGCCACCAGTGGGGGAGCTAATGAAAAACTGTTTTTT. Encoded protein: CATSGGANEKLFF.

This clonotype was observed once. The chain has TRBV10-3 and TRBJ2-3, with a weak D call TRBD2 (6 bases). The CDR3 is 19 amino acids. The germline gives CDR1 ENHRY, CDR2 SYGVKD. Trimming pared 4 bases from V and 1 base from J, leaving 24 bases between. The CDR3 spells CAISAGGSRGRAGTDTQYF. In DNA, the CDR3 is TGTGCCATCAGTGCCGGCGGTTCTCGGGGGAGAGCAGGCACAGATACGCAGTATTTT.

This chain connects TRBV20-1 to TRBJ2-1; D not certain. The CDR3 covers 12 residues. CDR1 and CDR2 (germline): DFQATT, SNEGSKA (reference sequence). V dropped 3 bases and J dropped 0 bases, with 3 bases sitting between them. CDR3 nucleotides: TGCAGTGCTAGTCCCTCCTACAATGAGCAGTTCTTC. Translating it yields CSASPSYNEQFF.

Here the CDR3 reads CATSIWDRGSETQYF. CDR3 DNA: TGTGCCACCAGCATTTGGGACAGGGGAAGCGAGACCCAGTACTTC. The chain couples TRBV15 to TRBJ2-5; 10 bases agree with TRBD1. The CDR3 is made up of 15 amino acids. Germline V gene data show CDR1 as LNHNV and CDR2 as YYDKDF (reference sequence). V dropped 4 bases and J dropped 5; count of bases not matched to a gene: 7.

This rearrangement joins TRBV28 to TRBJ2-5, with D maybe TRBD2 (5 bases). Trimming pared 4 bases from V and 5 bases from J, leaving 14 bases between. The CDR3 has 14 residues. Germline V gene sequence: CDR1 MDHEN, CDR2 SYDVKM. The CDR3 DNA sequence: TGTGCCAGCAGTTCCCTCTGGGAGAGGGAGACCCAGTACTTC. Its translation: CASSSLWERETQYF.

This clonotype was picked up many times. This chain uses TRBV5-6 with TRBJ2-2; D unclear. The CDR3 consists of 14 residues. Trimming stripped 3 bases from V and 7 bases from J, with 13 bases between. Germline CDR1 and CDR2: SGHDT and YYEEEE. The CDR3 spells CASSSDEWGGELFF. CDR3 sequence (DNA): TGTGCCAGCAGCTCGGATGAATGGGGCGGGGAGCTGTTTTTT. Combining the CDR3 with reference TRBV5-6 and TRBJ2-2 gives the whole variable domain DAGVTQSPTHLIKTRGQQVTLRCSPKSGHDTVSWYQQALGQGPQFIFQYYEEEERQRGNFPDRFSGHQFPNYSSELNVNALLLGDSALYLCASSSDEWGGELFFGEGSRLTVL.

For this clonotype: A much larger clonotype is one base distant, so this may be a read error. This sequence joins TRBV6-5 and TRBJ1-1, with 7 positions matching TRBD1. The CDR3 loop spans 13 amino acids. Germline V CDR1 and CDR2: MNHEY, SVGAGI. CDR3 loop: CAISVTGRPEAFF. The CDR3 DNA reads as TGTGCCATCAGTGTGACAGGGAGGCCTGAAGCTTTCTTT.

This clonotype was recorded many times. This chain links TRBV7-9 with TRBJ1-1, with 10 bases fitting TRBD1. The CDR3 totals 15 residues. Germline V gene sequence: CDR1 SEHNR, CDR2 FQNEAQ (reference sequence). V trimming: 7 bases; J trimming: 6 bases; junction bases outside the gene matches: 11. The chain's CDR3 is CASTGQGTGGPEAFF. CDR3 sequence (DNA): TGTGCCAGCACGGGACAGGGGACTGGGGGCCCTGAAGCTTTCTTT.

This clonotype has at least ten counts. The chain combines TRBV20-1 with TRBJ1-1, with D uncertain. Looked up from germline, CDR1 is DFQATT and CDR2 is SNEGSKA (reference sequence). V was pared by 0 bases and J by 0 bases, with 5 bases between. The CDR3 runs 13 residues. The CDR3 DNA reads as TGCAGTGCTAGAGATTTACTGAACACTGAAGCTTTCTTT. Protein: CSARDLLNTEAFF.

This clonotype has ten or more counts. The chain is built from TRBV19 and TRBJ1-4; D not resolved. V gave up 6 bases and J gave up 1 base, with 12 bases separating them. Germline V lookup: CDR1 LNHDA, CDR2 SQIVND (reference sequence). The CDR3 loop spans 15 amino acids. The CDR3 region has the DNA TGTGCCAGTAGCCGGGTCGGCCTAACTAATGAAAAACTGTTTTTT. Translating gives CASSRVGLTNEKLFF.

This clonotype was seen at least ten times. The junction differs from germline at one of its ends, possibly a read error. The rearrangement links TRBV7-7 to TRBJ2-3; 12 bases map to TRBD2. The CDR3 spans 13 residues. Looked up from germline, CDR1 is SSHAT and CDR2 is FNYEAQ (reference sequence). This chain's CDR3 is CASSSGLAGPQYF. The CDR3 region has the DNA TGTGCTAGCAGCTCAGGACTAGCGGGACCGCAGTATTTT.

J is TRBJ1-1 and V is TRBV15; D remains unclear. V was pared by 3 bases and J by 1 base, with 9 bases between. The CDR3 length is 14 residues. The germline V gene encodes CDR1 LNHNV and CDR2 YYDKDF (reference sequence). The CDR3 DNA reads as TGTGCCACCAGCAGTGCTGAGGGGAACACTGAAGCTTTCTTT. Its protein product is CATSSAEGNTEAFF.

The chain carries TRBV20-1 and TRBJ1-4; tentatively, D is TRBD1 (5 bases). This CDR3 comprises 16 residues. The germline CDR1 and CDR2 sequences are DFQATT and SNEGSKA (reference sequence). Trimming left V 0 bases short and J 7 bases short, with 18 bases between. CDR3 protein: CSAREGGRDGGEKLFF. Written as DNA, the CDR3 is TGCAGTGCTAGAGAGGGGGGGAGGGACGGCGGTGAAAAACTGTTTTTT.

This clonotype came up a few times. The chain has TRBV19 and TRBJ2-6; possible D gene TRBD2, 5 bases. The V and J ends lost 3 bases and 0 bases respectively, with 9 bases between them. CDR1 LNHDA and CDR2 SQIVND come from the germline V gene (reference sequence). The CDR3 runs to 16 residues. The chain's CDR3 is CASSITGYSGANVLTF. CDR3 in DNA: TGTGCCAGTAGTATTACGGGGTACTCTGGGGCCAACGTCCTGACTTTC.

The chain has TRBV7-6 and TRBJ2-2, with TRBD1 as a possible D gene (6 bases). This CDR3 has 12 amino acids. V shed 8 bases and J shed 8 bases, with 12 bases lying between them. From germline, CDR1 is SGHVS and CDR2 FNYEAQ. CDR3 nucleotide sequence: TGTGCCAGCGTGACAGGTCCGGGGGAGCTGTTTTTT. It specifies CASVTGPGELFF.

This clonotype was found many times. The chain joins TRBV7-2 to TRBJ2-7, with 7 bases aligning to TRBD2. The CDR3 covers 14 residues. Trimming cost V 4 bases and J 1 base; bases outside gene matches: 4. CDR1 and CDR2 from the germline V gene are SGHTA and FQGNSA. The CDR3 loop is CASSYRGSSYEQYF. The CDR3 DNA is TGTGCCAGCAGCTACCGCGGGAGTTCCTACGAGCAGTACTTC.

This clonotype was seen repeatedly, ten times or more. The chain is built from TRBV5-1 and TRBJ1-1; D is perhaps TRBD1 (5 bases). V lost 3 bases, J lost 3 bases, and 12 bases lay in between. The germline gives CDR1 SGHRS, CDR2 YFSETQ. The CDR3 runs to 14 residues. This CDR3 is CASSSGQGDTEAFF. In DNA form, the CDR3 reads TGCGCCAGCAGCTCGGGGCAGGGCGACACTGAAGCTTTCTTT. The variable domain in full, with the rest retrieved from reference TRBV5-1 and TRBJ1-1, is KAGVTQTPRYLIKTRGQQVTLSCSPISGHRSVSWYQQTPGQGLQFLFEYFSETQRNKGNFPGRFSGRQFSNSRSEMNVSTLELGDSALYLCASSSGQGDTEAFFGQGTRLTVV.

This clonotype appeared many times. V usage is TRBV7-6 and J usage is TRBJ2-2, with TRBD2 identical over 10 bases. From germline, CDR1 is SGHVS and CDR2 FNYEAQ. The V and J ends lost 5 bases and 2 bases, in that order; junction bases with no gene match: 5. CDR3 length equals 16 residues. Here the CDR3 reads CASSRRTSGNTGELFF. Written as DNA, the CDR3 is TGTGCCAGCAGCCGGAGGACTAGCGGAAACACCGGGGAGCTGTTTTTT.

This clonotype has a single count. The J gene is TRBJ1-1, the V gene TRBV20-1, with TRBD1 as a possible D gene (5 bases). The germline V gene encodes CDR1 DFQATT and CDR2 SNEGSKA (reference sequence). The ends were cut back, 5 bases at V and 1 base at J, with 11 bases in the middle. This CDR3 region has 13 residues. In DNA form, the CDR3 reads TGCAGTGCTGTGCGACAGACGAACACTGAAGCTTTCTTT. It yields the protein CSAVRQTNTEAFF.